Reported below is one TCR beta chain. The data derive from a study of blood T cell repertoires in COVID-19. Across the whole study: Specimens from acute and convalescent COVID-19 originated in the United States, Italy and Spain. T cells, B-cell-depleted T cells, or PBMCs provided the cDNA or gDNA that served as material.

Germline values: CDR1 MNHNS, CDR2 SASEGT. The CDR3 length is 17 residues. The V segment lost 4 bases and the J segment 7 bases; nucleotides outside the gene matches: 13. In the original workflow: Estimation of nucleated cell counts was performed using reference gene primer amplification. The protocol was immunoSEQ multiplex PCR, while the TCRdb copy is restricted to in-frame clones and leaves out a portion. The V and J calls and the clone size are those of that table, but D and trimming were determined from the DNA. This table has 130,000 to 150,000 clones, roughly 80% appearing once. The sequencing sample was made of peripheral blood. This chain uses TRBV6-1 with TRBJ1-2, with 12 nucleotides matching TRBD1. The source of this sequence is a human donor in a cohort sampled during active COVID-19. The CDR3 coding sequence is TGTGCCAGCAGTGCCCTTCACCCGGGGACAGGGGGCGCTGGCTACACCTTC. It specifies CASSALHPGTGGAGYTF.